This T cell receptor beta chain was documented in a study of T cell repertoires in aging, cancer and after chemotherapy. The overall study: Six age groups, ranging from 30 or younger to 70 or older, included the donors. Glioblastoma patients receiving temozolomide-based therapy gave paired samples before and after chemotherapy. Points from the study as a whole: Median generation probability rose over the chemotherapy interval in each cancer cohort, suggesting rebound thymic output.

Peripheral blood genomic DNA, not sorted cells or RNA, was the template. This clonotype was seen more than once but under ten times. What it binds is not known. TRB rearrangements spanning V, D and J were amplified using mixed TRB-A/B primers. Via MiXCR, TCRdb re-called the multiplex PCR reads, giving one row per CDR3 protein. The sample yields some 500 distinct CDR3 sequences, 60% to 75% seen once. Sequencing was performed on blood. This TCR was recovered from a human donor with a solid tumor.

The CDR3 loop is CSGEAGTPLEQFF. CDR3 nucleotide sequence: TGCAGCGGAGAAGCGGGAACCCCACTGGAGCAGTTCTTC. V usage is TRBV29-1 and J usage is TRBJ2-1; 7 nucleotides line up with TRBD2. Germline V gene sequence: CDR1 SQVTM, CDR2 ANQGSEA. The CDR3 contains 13 residues. V trimming: 7 bases; J trimming: 10 bases; junction bases outside the gene matches: 13.